The rows below give T cell receptor beta chains drawn from one sample of a study of OX40 agonist ivuxolimab in advanced cancers. Assay used: immunoSEQ multiplex PCR; TCRdb lists only in-frame clones, some missing. The repertoire has some 23,000 clones, roughly 93% of them found once; the top ten carry more than 40%. The sample consisted of CD4+ or CD8+ T cells sorted from blood, taken in a trial of the OX40 agonist ivuxolimab. The receptor set was obtained from an adult with an advanced solid tumor such as melanoma, head and neck, liver or kidney cancer. Each CDR3 is given with its conserved first and last residue. Each record gives: D gene, V gene, J gene, clone size, CDR3 DNA, CDR3 protein. The D gene is left open where the match is weak. Clone size is shown for a subset of rows, as once, few, many or a class of expanded clone.

D: .; V: TRBV10-2; J: TRBJ1-5; size: .; DNA: TGCGCCAGCAGTGGATGGGGCGGGCAGCCCCAGCATTTT; CDR3: CASSGWGGQPQHF
D: .; V: TRBV4-1; J: TRBJ2-7; size: .; DNA: TGCGCCAGCAGCCCCGCGGCCCCGGGGGGCCTCTACGAGCAGTACTTC; CDR3: CASSPAAPGGLYEQYF
D: TRBD2; V: TRBV6-6; J: TRBJ2-2; size: .; DNA: TGTGCCAGCAGTTCTACTAGCGGGCGGAACACCGGGGAGCTGTTTTTT; CDR3: CASSSTSGRNTGELFF
D: .; V: TRBV7-6; J: TRBJ2-7; size: .; DNA: TGTGCCAGCAGCATCTCCTGGCAGGCCGACGAGCAGTACTTC; CDR3: CASSISWQADEQYF
D: .; V: TRBV19; J: TRBJ1-1; size: .; DNA: TGTGCCAGTGGTGATGGTGCAGGGAGGGTTACTGAAGCTTTCTTT; CDR3: CASGDGAGRVTEAFF
D: .; V: TRBV6-5; J: TRBJ1-2; size: .; DNA: TGTGCCAGCAGTTATTTCGGCGGAGGCTATGGCTACACCTTC; CDR3: CASSYFGGGYGYTF
D: .; V: TRBV28; J: TRBJ2-7; size: .; DNA: TGTGCCAGCACCCTCAGGGGGGGTGGCTACGAGCAGTACTTC; CDR3: CASTLRGGGYEQYF
D: .; V: TRBV14; J: TRBJ1-2; size: .; DNA: TGTGCCAGCAGCAGTCCCCTGGACAGCTTCTATGGCTACACCTTC; CDR3: CASSSPLDSFYGYTF
D: TRBD2; V: TRBV30; J: TRBJ2-7; size: .; DNA: TGTGCCTGGAGTCGGGGCGGGGGGCACCCCTACGAGCAGTACTTC; CDR3: CAWSRGGGHPYEQYF
D: .; V: TRBV5-8; J: TRBJ2-1; size: once; DNA: TGTGCCAGCAGCTTGGGGCTTAGGGGCCTCTCCTACAATGAGCAGTTCTTC; CDR3: CASSLGLRGLSYNEQFF
D: TRBD2; V: TRBV5-1; J: TRBJ2-3; size: .; DNA: TGCGCCAGCAGACTAATAGCGGGAGAAACAGATACGCAGTATTTT; CDR3: CASRLIAGETDTQYF
D: TRBD2; V: TRBV5-1; J: TRBJ2-2; size: .; DNA: TGCGCCAGCAGCTTGGGAGCGGGAGCCAGCACCGGGGAGCTGTTTTTT; CDR3: CASSLGAGASTGELFF
D: .; V: TRBV28; J: TRBJ1-1; size: .; DNA: TGTGCCAGCAGTCCCCGTGGCACTGAAGCTTTCTTT; CDR3: CASSPRGTEAFF
D: .; V: TRBV7-3; J: TRBJ2-1; size: .; DNA: TGTGCCAGCAGCTTAAGGGCCAGGGGCGATGAGCAGTTCTTC; CDR3: CASSLRARGDEQFF
D: TRBD2; V: TRBV29-1; J: TRBJ2-7; size: .; DNA: TGCAGCGTTACCAGAGCGGGAGGCTACGAGCAGTACTTC; CDR3: CSVTRAGGYEQYF
D: TRBD1; V: TRBV6-5; J: TRBJ2-2; size: .; DNA: TGTGCCAGCAGTTACGGGACAGGGGGGACCGGGGAGCTGTTTTTT; CDR3: CASSYGTGGTGELFF
D: .; V: TRBV19; J: TRBJ2-2; size: .; DNA: TGTGCCAGTAGTTCTCCATTTCGTGCATCCGGGGAGCTGTTTTTT; CDR3: CASSSPFRASGELFF
D: .; V: TRBV28; J: TRBJ1-2; size: .; DNA: TGTGCCAGCAGTTACCCAGGGGACCTAGGGGGTGGCTACACCTTC; CDR3: CASSYPGDLGGGYTF
D: .; V: TRBV15; J: TRBJ1-6; size: .; DNA: TGTGCCACCAGCAGAAGGGGGGCGGGAGATTCACCCCTCCACTTT; CDR3: CATSRRGAGDSPLHF
D: .; V: TRBV5-1; J: TRBJ1-1; size: .; DNA: TGCGCCAGCAGCTTGGCTCCCAATGCCTATTCCGGCACTGAAGCTTTCTTT; CDR3: CASSLAPNAYSGTEAFF
D: .; V: TRBV6-6; J: TRBJ2-3; size: .; DNA: TGTGCCAGCAGTCGGGACGGCCCAGATACGCAGTATTTT; CDR3: CASSRDGPDTQYF
D: TRBD2; V: TRBV5-4; J: TRBJ2-7; size: .; DNA: TGTGCCAGCAGCTTCCCAGGACTAGGACAGCGGGGGACCTACGAGCAGTACTTC; CDR3: CASSFPGLGQRGTYEQYF
D: TRBD2; V: TRBV5-1; J: TRBJ2-5; size: .; DNA: TGCGCCAGCAGCGGGGCCCTAGCGGGGGTACAAGAGACCCAGTACTTC; CDR3: CASSGALAGVQETQYF
D: .; V: TRBV7-8; J: TRBJ2-7; size: .; DNA: TGTGCCAGCAGCCTGGGACTTAACTACGAGCAGTACTTC; CDR3: CASSLGLNYEQYF
D: .; V: TRBV15; J: TRBJ1-3; size: .; DNA: TGTGCCACCAGCAGCCCCATGACAGGAGGAAACACCATATATTTT; CDR3: CATSSPMTGGNTIYF
D: TRBD1; V: TRBV10-3; J: TRBJ2-7; size: .; DNA: TGTGCCATCAGTGGGGGACAGGGCTACGAGCAGTACTTC; CDR3: CAISGGQGYEQYF
D: .; V: TRBV28; J: TRBJ2-7; size: once; DNA: .; CDR3: CASSSSGLAPYEQYF
D: .; V: TRBV6-5; J: TRBJ2-5; size: once; DNA: TGTGCCAGCAGTTACGACTCTGGGGGCGCGAAGACCCAGTACTTC; CDR3: CASSYDSGGAKTQYF
D: .; V: TRBV6-1; J: TRBJ2-1; size: .; DNA: TGTGCCAGCAGTGAAGAAGGGTTAAGGTACAATGAGCAGTTCTTC; CDR3: CASSEEGLRYNEQFF
D: .; V: TRBV7-8; J: TRBJ1-1; size: .; DNA: TGTGCCAGCAGCTTCGCTGGGGGGGGAGAGACTGAAGCTTTCTTT; CDR3: CASSFAGGGETEAFF
D: TRBD1; V: TRBV27; J: TRBJ1-1; size: .; DNA: TGTGCCAGCAGTCCCTCAGGACAGGGCAAAGCTTTCTTT; CDR3: CASSPSGQGKAFF
D: .; V: TRBV5-5; J: TRBJ1-6; size: .; DNA: TGTGCCAGCAGCACGGGACGGTCCAATTCACCCCTCCACTTT; CDR3: CASSTGRSNSPLHF
D: .; V: TRBV4-1; J: TRBJ2-7; size: once; DNA: TGCGCCAGCAGCCCGCAGGGGCTTGGAAGTGGCGAGCAGTACTTC; CDR3: CASSPQGLGSGEQYF
D: .; V: TRBV19; J: TRBJ2-1; size: .; DNA: TGTGCCAGTGTTAGATACAATGAGCAGTTCTTC; CDR3: CASVRYNEQFF
D: .; V: TRBV27; J: TRBJ1-6; size: once; DNA: TGTGCCAGCAGTTTATCCAGTACATCCGATTCACCCCTCCACTTT; CDR3: CASSLSSTSDSPLHF
D: .; V: TRBV19; J: TRBJ2-4; size: .; DNA: TGTGCCAGTAGTACTAGGCGTTCTGATTCCATTCAGTACTTC; CDR3: CASSTRRSDSIQYF
D: TRBD2; V: TRBV6-1; J: TRBJ2-3; size: .; DNA: TGTGCCAGCAGTCCCGGGCGGGGGGGCAGAGATACGCAGTATTTT; CDR3: CASSPGRGGRDTQYF
D: .; V: TRBV28; J: TRBJ2-5; size: .; DNA: TGTGCCAGCAGTTTAGGACAGCAAGAGACCCAGTACTTC; CDR3: CASSLGQQETQYF
D: TRBD2; V: TRBV28; J: TRBJ2-3; size: .; DNA: TGTGCCAGCAGTTCGCCATATGGACTAGCGGGCACAGATACGCAGTATTTT; CDR3: CASSSPYGLAGTDTQYF
D: .; V: TRBV5-1; J: TRBJ2-2; size: once; DNA: TGCGCCAGCAGCTTGGAAGTGGGACACCTGAACACCGGGGAGCTGTTTTTT; CDR3: CASSLEVGHLNTGELFF
D: .; V: TRBV29-1; J: TRBJ2-5; size: .; DNA: TGCAGCGTTGAAGATCCGGGCGGGACACAGACCCAGTACTTC; CDR3: CSVEDPGGTQTQYF
D: .; V: TRBV7-7; J: TRBJ2-2; size: .; DNA: TGTGCTAGCAGCCCCCAGGCCGGGGAGCTGTTTTTT; CDR3: CASSPQAGELFF
D: .; V: TRBV27; J: TRBJ2-1; size: .; DNA: TGTGCCAGCAGTCCAACCCCACTGCTAGCTCAGACTTACAATGAGCAGTTCTTC; CDR3: CASSPTPLLAQTYNEQFF
D: .; V: TRBV14; J: TRBJ2-7; size: .; DNA: TGTGCCAGCAGCCCCCGGGTCAACTCCTACGAGCAGTACTTC; CDR3: CASSPRVNSYEQYF
D: TRBD1; V: TRBV11-3; J: TRBJ1-1; size: .; DNA: TGTGCCAGCAGCGCGACAGGGGTTACCTCGAGGACTGAAGCTTTCTTT; CDR3: CASSATGVTSRTEAFF
D: .; V: TRBV28; J: TRBJ1-2; size: .; DNA: TGTGCCAGCAGTACCAGGGTTCGAGGGCTCTATGGCTACACCTTC; CDR3: CASSTRVRGLYGYTF
D: TRBD1; V: TRBV29-1; J: TRBJ1-2; size: .; DNA: TGCAGCGTTGCGGGACAGGAGTACTATGGCTACACCTTC; CDR3: CSVAGQEYYGYTF